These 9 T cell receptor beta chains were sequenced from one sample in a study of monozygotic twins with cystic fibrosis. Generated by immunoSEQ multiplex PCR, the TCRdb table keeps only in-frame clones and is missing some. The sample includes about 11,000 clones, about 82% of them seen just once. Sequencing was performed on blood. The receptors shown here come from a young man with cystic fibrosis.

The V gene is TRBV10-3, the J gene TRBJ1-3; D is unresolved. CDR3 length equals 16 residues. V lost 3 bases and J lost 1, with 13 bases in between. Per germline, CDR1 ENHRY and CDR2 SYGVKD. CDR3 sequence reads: CAISDESGLSGNTIYF. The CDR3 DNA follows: TGTGCCATCAGTGACGAGTCGGGTCTGTCTGGAAACACCATATATTTT.

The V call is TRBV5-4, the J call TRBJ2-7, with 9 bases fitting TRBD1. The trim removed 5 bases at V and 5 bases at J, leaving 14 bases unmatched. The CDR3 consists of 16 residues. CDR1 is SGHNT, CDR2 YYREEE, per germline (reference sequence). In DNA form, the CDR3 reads TGTGCCAGCAGTTCCCGGGCCACGACAGGGGGGGACGAGCAGTACTTC. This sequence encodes CASSSRATTGGDEQYF.

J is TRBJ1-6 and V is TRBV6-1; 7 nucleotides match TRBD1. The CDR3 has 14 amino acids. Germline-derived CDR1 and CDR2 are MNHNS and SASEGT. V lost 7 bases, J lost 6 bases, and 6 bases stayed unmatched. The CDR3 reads CASILGTVNSPLHF. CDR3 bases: TGTGCCAGCATCCTCGGGACAGTTAATTCACCCCTCCACTTT.

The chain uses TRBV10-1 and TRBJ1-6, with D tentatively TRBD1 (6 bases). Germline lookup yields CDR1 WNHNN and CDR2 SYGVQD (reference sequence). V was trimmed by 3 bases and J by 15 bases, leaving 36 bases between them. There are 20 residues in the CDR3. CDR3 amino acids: CASSECLDSGSGRSTRDLHF. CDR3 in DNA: TGCGCCAGCAGTGAATGCCTGGACAGTGGGAGTGGCAGGTCCACTAGGGACCTCCACTTT.

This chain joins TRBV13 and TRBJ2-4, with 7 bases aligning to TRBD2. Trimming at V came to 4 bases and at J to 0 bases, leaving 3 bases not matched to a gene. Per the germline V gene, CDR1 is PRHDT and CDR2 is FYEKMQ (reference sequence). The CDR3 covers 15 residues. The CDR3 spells CASSSGGLAKNIQYF. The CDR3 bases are TGTGCCAGCAGCTCCGGGGGGTTAGCCAAAAACATTCAGTACTTC.

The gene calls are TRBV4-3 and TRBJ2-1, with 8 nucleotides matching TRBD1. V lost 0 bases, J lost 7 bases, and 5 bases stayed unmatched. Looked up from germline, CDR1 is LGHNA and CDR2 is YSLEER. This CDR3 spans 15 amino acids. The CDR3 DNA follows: TGCGCCAGCAGCCAAGAACAGGGGGTAATGAATGAGCAGTTCTTC. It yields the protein CASSQEQGVMNEQFF.

Here the CDR3 reads CASSDTPGGYNEQFF. CDR3 coding DNA: TGTGCCAGCAGTGACACACCCGGGGGGTACAATGAGCAGTTCTTC. This chain connects TRBV6-4 to TRBJ2-1; 7 bases line up with TRBD2. V trimming: 2 bases; J trimming: 4 bases; junction bases outside the gene matches: 5. The germline V gene has CDR1 MRHNA and CDR2 SNTAGT. This CDR3 has 15 amino acids.

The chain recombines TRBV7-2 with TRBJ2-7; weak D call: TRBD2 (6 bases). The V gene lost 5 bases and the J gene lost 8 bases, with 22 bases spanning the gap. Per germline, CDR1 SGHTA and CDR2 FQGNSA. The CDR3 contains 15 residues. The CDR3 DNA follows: TGTGCCAGCAGCCAAGGTCCGGCTAGCGCCTGGCAGCAGTACTTC. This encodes CASSQGPASAWQQYF.

The CDR3 nucleotides read TGTGCCAGCAGTGACTCTAGCGGGGTCACAGATACGCAGTATTTT. It yields the protein CASSDSSGVTDTQYF. J is TRBJ2-3 and V is TRBV6-4, with 8 bases fitting TRBD2. V shed 0 bases and J 2 bases; nucleotides not matched to a gene: 1. This CDR3 has 15 residues. Germline V gene data show CDR1 as MRHNA and CDR2 as SNTAGT.